The text below deals with one TCR beta chain. Its target is not known. This record comes from a study of cytomegalovirus exposure and HLA in healthy donors. Study-wide background: Prior work identified under 130 million unique TCR beta sequences in 150 million to 200 million T cells.

Study outcomes and limitations: Listed as cytomegalovirus-associated were roughly 180 TCR beta chains. The only immune exposure information that was available was CMV serostatus. On later analysis, the bulk of CMV-associated TCR beta chains appeared to be HLA-restricted.

PCR involved 60 Vbeta and 13 Jbeta primers. The table came from immunoSEQ multiplex PCR; TCRdb's copy has only in-frame clones and leaves some out. The table lists some 100,000 clones, around 82% of them singletons. What was sequenced was PBMCs. The receptor comes from a woman aged 45-65 years in good health and CMV-seropositive.

CDR3: CASSPPGVGNTIYF. As DNA, the CDR3 is TGTGCCAGCTCACCTCCGGGGGTTGGAAACACCATATATTTT. V is TRBV18 and J is TRBJ1-3; tentative D call: TRBD1 (5 bases). The CDR3 loop spans 14 amino acids. Germline V gives CDR1 KGHSH, CDR2 LQKENI. Trimming pared 3 bases from V and 3 bases from J, leaving 9 bases between.